This record covers a single TCR beta chain. Its specificity is unknown. Use of 60 Vbeta and 13 Jbeta primers characterized the PCR. Repertoires were generated with immunoSEQ multiplex PCR, while TCRdb's copy carries only in-frame clones and drops some. The top ten clones hold approximately 0.5% of a sample with roughly 200,000 clones, just under 85% of them seen once. Trimming stripped 4 bases from V and 8 bases from J, with 12 bases between. CDR3 length equals 13 residues. Germline assignment: CDR1 SGHVS and CDR2 FNYEAQ. This specimen comes from a study of cytomegalovirus exposure and HLA in healthy donors. The study's findings and limits: Later analysis associated a missense DCLRE1C variant with TCR beta V- and J-gene trimming. TCR beta chains numbering more than 150 were designated cytomegalovirus-associated. HLA alleles showed associations with approximately 15,000 TCR beta sequences in a later analysis, at a 0.05 false discovery rate. Being productive about 90% or about 30% of the time was typical of most TCR beta V segments in an earlier analysis.

The gene calls are TRBV7-6 and TRBJ1-5; D remains ambiguous. The sample taken for sequencing was PBMCs. The receptor comes from a woman in her thirties or forties in good health and CMV-seronegative. The CDR3: CASSSDLQEPQHF. The CDR3 bases are TGTGCCAGCAGCTCTGACCTCCAGGAGCCCCAGCATTTT.